The 28 T cell receptor beta chains listed next were all sequenced from one sample in a study of cytomegalovirus exposure and HLA in healthy donors. PCR employed 60 Vbeta and 13 Jbeta primers. Some clones are missing from TCRdb's copy, which holds only in-frame ones; the method was immunoSEQ multiplex PCR. The sample lists 150,000 to 200,000 clones, about 75% occurring once. Sequenced input: PBMCs. The receptors stem from a woman aged 40 to 50 in good health and CMV-seropositive.

The rearrangement links TRBV20-1 to TRBJ1-1; 10 bases map to TRBD1. V lost 5 bases and J lost 11; bases outside the gene matches: 5. Looked up from germline, CDR1 is DFQATT and CDR2 is SNEGSKA (reference sequence). The CDR3 is 11 amino acids. CDR3 region: CSAGTGASAFF. The CDR3 DNA reads as TGCAGTGCTGGGACAGGGGCTTCGGCTTTCTTT.

This chain links TRBV5-1 with TRBJ2-7, with 14 nucleotides matching TRBD2. CDR1 and CDR2 (germline): SGHRS, YFSETQ. The CDR3 consists of 15 residues. V lost 4 bases, J lost 6 bases, and 6 bases stayed unmatched. CDR3 sequence: CASSGGLAGAGEQYF. The CDR3 DNA reads as TGCGCCAGCAGCGGGGGACTAGCGGGAGCTGGCGAGCAGTACTTC. The full variable domain, with the rest looked up from reference TRBV5-1 and TRBJ2-7, is KAGVTQTPRYLIKTRGQQVTLSCSPISGHRSVSWYQQTPGQGLQFLFEYFSETQRNKGNFPGRFSGRQFSNSRSEMNVSTLELGDSALYLCASSGGLAGAGEQYFGPGTRLTVT.

This clone was counted a few times. This chain uses TRBV5-1 with TRBJ2-7, with D perhaps TRBD2 (7 bases). Germline V gene lookup returns CDR1 SGHRS and CDR2 YFSETQ. The CDR3 extends over 15 amino acids. Deletions cut 7 bases from V and 7 bases from J, with 24 bases between. CDR3: CASRLTSAGGQEQYF. The CDR3 bases are TGCGCCAGCCGACTCACTAGCGCCGGGGGCCAAGAGCAGTACTTC.

The gene calls are TRBV6-6 and TRBJ1-1; D is uncertain. There are 13 residues in the CDR3. The germline V and J ends were trimmed by 5 bases and 5 bases, with 12 bases remaining between them. Per germline, CDR1 MNHNY and CDR2 SVGAGI (reference sequence). The CDR3 spells CASSPRRGTEAFF. The CDR3 DNA reads TGTGCCAGCAGTCCGCGACGGGGAACTGAAGCTTTCTTT.

The rearrangement uses TRBV5-4 and TRBJ2-3, with 9 bases that match TRBD2. V was clipped by 1 base and J by 3 bases; unmatched bases: 6. This CDR3 has 16 amino acids. Germline CDR1 is SGHNT and CDR2 is YYREEE (reference sequence). CDR3 nucleotides: TGTGCCAGCAGCTTGAACAGCGGGAGGAGGACAGATACGCAGTATTTT. Translated: CASSLNSGRRTDTQYF.

Points on this clone: One end of the junction does not line up with germline, which may come from a read error. The chain combines TRBV28 with TRBJ2-6, with D tentatively TRBD1 (5 bases). From germline, CDR1 is MDHEN and CDR2 SYDVKM. The CDR3 contains 15 residues. The CDR3 sequence is CASSLDGSGANVLAF. The CDR3, as DNA: TGTGCCAGCAGTTTGGACGGCTCTGGGGCCAACGTCCTGGCTTTC.

V is TRBV6-5 and J is TRBJ1-2; D is unclear. Germline V gene lookup returns CDR1 MNHEY and CDR2 SVGAGI. CDR3 size: 16 residues. The V end was cut by 0 bases, the J end by 8 bases, with 19 bases between. The CDR3 region is CASSYSTPGFRRGYTF. The DNA for the CDR3 is TGTGCCAGCAGTTACTCGACTCCGGGTTTTAGAAGGGGCTACACCTTC.

This clone showed up just a few times. The rearrangement joins TRBV25-1 to TRBJ2-5; 13 bases match TRBD2. The junction had 6 bases not matched to a gene; V was cut back by 4 bases and J by 1 base. This CDR3 has 17 residues. Germline V gene sequence: CDR1 MGHDK, CDR2 SYGVNS. Here the CDR3 DNA reads TGTGCCAGCAGTGGGGGGACTAGCGGGGAAATCCAAGAGACCCAGTACTTC. Its protein product is CASSGGTSGEIQETQYF. Complete variable domain (other parts from reference TRBV25-1 and TRBJ2-5): EADIYQTPRYLVIGTGKKITLECSQTMGHDKMYWYQQDPGMELHLIHYSYGVNSTEKGDLSSESTVSRIRTEHFPLTLESARPSHTSQYLCASSGGTSGEIQETQYFGPGTRLLVL.

The chain joins TRBV18 to TRBJ2-3; weak D call: TRBD2 (6 bases). The germline CDR1 and CDR2 sequences are KGHSH and LQKENI. The CDR3 has 16 residues. The germline V and J ends were trimmed by 2 bases and 6 bases, with 18 bases remaining between them. CDR3 sequence (DNA): TGTGCCAGCTCACCATCATCAGGTCGGGCGGGGGATACGCAGTATTTT. Translating gives CASSPSSGRAGDTQYF.

V usage is TRBV5-1 and J usage is TRBJ2-6; 7 nucleotides agree with TRBD2. In germline, CDR1 is SGHRS, CDR2 YFSETQ. CDR3 length: 22 residues. V lost 1 base and J lost 4; bases outside the gene matches: 23. CDR3 in amino acids: CASSLTLGFAGDSSGGANVLTF. CDR3 in DNA: TGCGCCAGCAGCTTGACATTGGGTTTTGCGGGAGATTCATCGGGGGGGGCCAACGTCCTGACTTTC.

The gene calls are TRBV5-1 and TRBJ1-2, with 10 nucleotides matching TRBD1. Germline V CDR1 and CDR2: SGHRS, YFSETQ. The CDR3 is 15 residues long. Germline trimming cut 7 bases from V and 5 bases from J; bases unmatched to any gene: 11. The CDR3 loop reads CASRRFGQGEYGYTF. CDR3 DNA sequence: TGCGCCAGCCGGCGTTTCGGACAGGGGGAATATGGCTACACCTTC.

V is TRBV30 and J is TRBJ1-1; D uncertain. This CDR3 is built from 12 residues. Germline V gene data show CDR1 as GTSNPN and CDR2 as SVGIG (reference sequence). Trimming removed 0 bases at V and 9 bases at J, with 11 bases between. CDR3 sequence: CAWSVGGGKAFF. The CDR3, as DNA: TGTGCCTGGAGTGTAGGCGGAGGGAAAGCTTTCTTT.

The chain links TRBV28 to TRBJ2-5, with TRBD1 matching 8 bases. The closer fit of TRBJ2-7 to the DNA end suggests the J call may be wrong. Germline assignment: CDR1 MDHEN and CDR2 SYDVKM. The CDR3 contains 15 residues. CDR3 amino acids: CASTNTGGAPYEQYF. CDR3 sequence (DNA): TGTGCCAGCACTAATACAGGGGGTGCGCCCTACGAGCAGTACTTC.

The CDR3 is CASRDRGQGPYEQYF. The CDR3, as DNA: TGTGCCAGCAGGGACCGAGGGCAGGGGCCCTACGAGCAGTACTTC. The chain employs TRBV27 and TRBJ2-7, with a weak D call TRBD1 (6 bases). The germline V gene has CDR1 MNHEY and CDR2 SMNVEV (reference sequence). The CDR3 sequence is 15 residues long. Trimming took 6 bases from V and 2 from J, leaving 17 bases between them.

The chain couples TRBV10-2 to TRBJ1-1, with D perhaps TRBD1 (6 bases). The CDR3 is 15 residues long. Looked up from germline, CDR1 is WSHSY and CDR2 is SAAADI. Deletions cut 0 bases from V and 4 bases from J, with 12 bases between. CDR3 region: CASSESTEGVTEAFF. The CDR3 region has the DNA TGCGCCAGCAGTGAGTCGACTGAGGGGGTCACTGAAGCTTTCTTT.

This rearrangement joins TRBV11-2 to TRBJ2-1, with 12 bases identical to TRBD2. CDR1 and CDR2 from the germline V gene are SGHAT and FQNNGV. This CDR3 is 15 amino acids long. V was pared by 5 bases and J by 4 bases, with 3 bases of the junction left unmatched. CDR3 region: CASSKLAGGYNEQFF. CDR3 DNA sequence: TGTGCCAGCAGCAAACTAGCGGGGGGATACAATGAGCAGTTCTTC.

V gene TRBV28 combines with J gene TRBJ1-3; TRBD1 aligns across 7 bases. With V trimmed by 6 bases and J by 4 bases, 9 bases remained unmatched. The CDR3 is 15 residues long. Germline V gives CDR1 MDHEN, CDR2 SYDVKM. Here the CDR3 DNA reads TGTGCCAGCAGGGGACAGTCTAAGGCCGGAAACACCATATATTTT. Its translation is CASRGQSKAGNTIYF.

The genes are TRBV2 and TRBJ1-5; D might be TRBD1 (6 bases). The V and J ends lost 1 base and 6 bases respectively, with 13 bases between them. Germline V gives CDR1 SNHLY, CDR2 FYNNEI. The CDR3 has 15 amino acids. CDR3 region: CASSEGLQGVQPQHF. The CDR3 nucleotides are TGTGCCAGCAGTGAAGGTCTACAGGGTGTTCAGCCCCAGCATTTT.

The chain has TRBV5-5 and TRBJ2-5; 8 bases agree with TRBD1. V lost 4 bases to trimming and J lost 5 bases; unmatched junction nucleotides: 10. Germline CDR1 is SGHKS and CDR2 is YYEKEE (reference sequence). This CDR3 is built from 15 residues. The CDR3 bases are TGTGCCAGCAGCGCCACAGGGGGTAGAATGGAGACCCAGTACTTC. It codes for CASSATGGRMETQYF.

The chain couples TRBV7-2 to TRBJ2-1, with D possibly TRBD1 on 5 matching bases. The germline V gene has CDR1 SGHTA and CDR2 FQGNSA. Trimming shortened V by 4 bases and J by 3 bases, and 7 bases separated the two germline ends. This CDR3 has 13 residues. CDR3 amino acids: CASSSQGYNEQFF. For the CDR3, the DNA is TGTGCCAGCAGCTCCCAGGGCTACAATGAGCAGTTCTTC.

The chain carries TRBV5-6 and TRBJ1-1, with 10 bases lining up with TRBD1. Germline V gene sequence: CDR1 SGHDT, CDR2 YYEEEE. This CDR3 has 13 amino acids. After removal of 3 bases from V and 5 bases from J, the junction contained 1 base not matched to a gene. DNA of the CDR3: TGTGCCAGCAGCTCGGGACAGGGGACTGAAGCTTTCTTT. This codes for CASSSGQGTEAFF.

This rearrangement joins TRBV19 to TRBJ2-7; D possibly corresponds to TRBD2 (7 bases). Germline CDR1 and CDR2: LNHDA and SQIVND (reference sequence). CDR3 length: 15 amino acids. V lost 4 bases to trimming and J lost 0 bases, with 13 bases between them. In DNA, the CDR3 is TGTGCCAGTAGTAATGGCGGGGGCAGCTCCTACGAGCAGTACTTC. This codes for CASSNGGGSSYEQYF.

The rearrangement joins TRBV29-1 to TRBJ1-1; D unclear. The CDR3 covers 16 residues. V was shortened by 3 bases and J by 4 bases, with 21 bases between the two germline ends. Germline CDR1 is SQVTM and CDR2 is ANQGSEA. CDR3 sequence (DNA): TGCAGCGTTGACCGAGGAACGCGGGCAAAGGGCACTGAAGCTTTCTTT. Its translation: CSVDRGTRAKGTEAFF. The complete variable domain, with remaining parts taken from reference TRBV29-1 and TRBJ1-1, reads SAVISQKPSRDICQRGTSLTIQCQVDSQVTMMFWYRQQPGQSLTLIATANQGSEATYESGFVIDKFPISRPNLTFSTLTVSNMSPEDSSIYLCSVDRGTRAKGTEAFFGQGTRLTVV.

The chain employs TRBV7-2 and TRBJ2-3; weak D call: TRBD1 (6 bases). Per the germline V gene, CDR1 is SGHTA and CDR2 is FQGNSA. V lost 1 base and J 5 bases, leaving 13 bases between the germline ends. The CDR3 is 15 residues long. The CDR3 is CASSLGVGGIDTQYF. CDR3 DNA: TGTGCCAGCAGCTTAGGGGTAGGGGGTATAGATACGCAGTATTTT.

This clone was recorded a few times. In the same sample, other DNA sequences code for this CDR3. The CDR3: CASSYSRRGNTEAFF. CDR3 nucleotide sequence: TGTGCCAGCAGTTACTCGCGCAGGGGGAACACTGAAGCTTTCTTT. The chain combines TRBV6-5 with TRBJ1-1; a weak D match, TRBD1 (6 bases). From germline, CDR1 is MNHEY and CDR2 SVGAGI. The CDR3 spans 15 residues. The V gene lost 0 bases and the J gene lost 1 base, with 9 bases spanning the gap.

The chain employs TRBV11-1 and TRBJ2-1; 8 nucleotides agree with TRBD2. This CDR3 comprises 14 residues. V trimming: 1 base; J trimming: 14 bases; junction bases outside the gene matches: 10. Germline loops: CDR1 SGHAT, CDR2 FQDESV (reference sequence). CDR3 residues: CASSLEFLAGTEFF. The DNA of the CDR3 is TGTGCCAGCAGCTTAGAGTTCCTAGCGGGTACCGAGTTCTTC.

V and J are TRBV4-3 and TRBJ2-5; D is perhaps TRBD1 (5 bases). The last part of the DNA fits TRBJ2-7 better; the J call may be wrong. Germline V gene lookup returns CDR1 LGHNA and CDR2 YSLEER. The CDR3 runs to 16 residues. CDR3 amino acids: CASSQQPGNPRYEQYF. DNA of the CDR3: TGCGCCAGCAGCCAACAGCCAGGGAATCCAAGGTACGAGCAGTACTTC.

V usage is TRBV28 and J usage is TRBJ2-3, with 7 bases aligning to TRBD1. From germline, CDR1 is MDHEN and CDR2 SYDVKM. The V segment lost 5 bases and the J segment 1 base; nucleotides outside the gene matches: 6. CDR3 length: 15 amino acids. The DNA for the CDR3 is TGTGCCAGCAGTCTACGGACAGGAGGCACAGATACGCAGTATTTT. Protein sequence: CASSLRTGGTDTQYF.